The 32 T cell receptor beta chains listed next were all sequenced from one sample in a study of naive and memory T cell subsets. The study, taken as a whole, reports: Especially in CD8 cells, naive repertoires contained a few larger clonotypes, possibly CD45RA-re-expressing memory cells.

Both TRBC1 and TRBC2 were covered by a beta constant-region primer of two equimolar oligonucleotides. Ligated cDNA was amplified by four rounds of PCR with nested alpha and beta constant-region primers and SP2. TCRdb recomputed calls from the UMI-ligation and nested PCR reads with MiXCR, one row per CDR3 protein. The sample lists roughly 150,000 distinct CDR3 sequences, about 20% occurring once. Antigens of these TCRs are unknown. Sequencing was carried out using naive CD8+ T cells from blood. All receptors derive from a human donor in good health.

This sequence joins TRBV6-2 or TRBV6-3 and TRBJ1-1; possible D gene TRBD1, 5 bases. V was cut by 9 bases and J by 1 base, with 15 bases left in between. Germline-derived CDR1 and CDR2 are MNHEY and SVGEGT. This CDR3 has 14 residues. CDR3 residues: CASTMGLRNTEAFF. DNA for the CDR3: TGTGCCAGTACAATGGGACTCCGGAACACTGAAGCTTTCTTT.

The chain employs TRBV28 and TRBJ2-5; weak D call: TRBD2 (6 bases). The CDR3 has 14 amino acids. Looked up from germline, CDR1 is MDHEN and CDR2 is SYDVKM. Trimming cost V 5 bases and J 4 bases, with 14 bases left between them. As DNA, the CDR3 is TGTGCCAGCAGTCTCTCCGGGACTCGAGAGACCCAGTACTTC. It is translated as CASSLSGTRETQYF.

The sample holds a few counts of this clonotype. V usage is TRBV15 and J usage is TRBJ2-6; D possibly corresponds to TRBD1 (5 bases). Per the germline V gene, CDR1 is LNHNV and CDR2 is YYDKDF (reference sequence). CDR3 size: 18 residues. V dropped 7 bases and J dropped 0 bases, with 19 bases sitting between them. In DNA form, the CDR3 reads TGTGCCACCACCCCTCTCGTCCAGGGATTCTCTGGGGCCAACGTCCTGACTTTC. This encodes CATTPLVQGFSGANVLTF.

In this sample, this clonotype turned up a few times. CDR3 DNA: TGTGCCAGCAGTTTAAACAGGGGTAGCAATCAGCCCCAGCATTTT. It specifies CASSLNRGSNQPQHF. The chain combines TRBV27 with TRBJ1-5, with 7 positions matching TRBD1. Unmatched junction bases numbered 1, after V lost 2 bases and J lost 0 bases. This CDR3 comprises 15 residues. Germline CDR1 MNHEY, CDR2 SMNVEV (reference sequence).

Here the CDR3 reads CASSQEFGTEAFF. CDR3 sequence (DNA): TGTGCCAGCAGCCAAGAGTTCGGCACTGAAGCTTTCTTT. The rearrangement links TRBV3-1 to TRBJ1-1; D call uncertain. Deletions cut 0 bases from V and 4 bases from J, with 6 bases between. Looked up from germline, CDR1 is LGHDT and CDR2 is YNNKEL (reference sequence). This CDR3 is built from 13 residues.

The chain recombines TRBV12-5 with TRBJ2-7, with a tentative D call TRBD2 (5 bases). Germline V gene lookup returns CDR1 LGHNT and CDR2 FRNRAP. There are 15 residues in the CDR3. V dropped 1 base and J dropped 1 base, with 11 bases sitting between them. Here the CDR3 DNA reads TGTGCTAGTGGTTTGGGACGGACTTTGTCCTACGAGCAGTACTTC. Translation: CASGLGRTLSYEQYF.

This clonotype was picked up a small number of times. CDR3 protein: CSVESRAGAMGNEQFF. CDR3 bases: TGCAGCGTTGAGTCAAGAGCGGGAGCAATGGGCAATGAGCAGTTCTTC. The chain employs TRBV29-1 and TRBJ2-1; 8 bases are a match to TRBD2. The length of the CDR3 is 16 residues. The germline CDR1 and CDR2 sequences are SQVTM and ANQGSEA. With V trimmed by 3 bases and J by 6 bases, 13 bases remained unmatched.

The chain has TRBV5-6 and TRBJ2-5; D possibly corresponds to TRBD2 (5 bases). Germline CDR1 is SGHDT and CDR2 is YYEEEE. Trimming removed 6 bases at V and 7 bases at J, with 16 bases between. The CDR3 loop spans 13 amino acids. The chain's CDR3 is CASTTGGWGTQYF. Here the CDR3 DNA reads TGTGCCAGCACCACCGGCGGGTGGGGGACCCAGTACTTC. Combining the CDR3 with reference TRBV5-6 and TRBJ2-5 gives the whole variable domain DAGVTQSPTHLIKTRGQQVTLRCSPKSGHDTVSWYQQALGQGPQFIFQYYEEEERQRGNFPDRFSGHQFPNYSSELNVNALLLGDSALYLCASTTGGWGTQYFGPGTRLLVL.

This chain links TRBV20-1 with TRBJ2-1; the D gene could be TRBD1 or TRBD2 (6 bases each). CDR1 and CDR2 from the germline V gene are DFQATT and SNEGSKA (reference sequence). The CDR3 is 16 amino acids. The V end was cut by 2 bases, the J end by 7 bases, with 21 bases between. The CDR3 loop is CSARKGGVLPWNEQFF. CDR3 sequence (DNA): TGCAGTGCTAGAAAGGGGGGAGTCCTTCCCTGGAATGAGCAGTTCTTC.

A few counts support this clonotype. V is TRBV28 and J is TRBJ2-1; 8 bases line up with TRBD2. This CDR3 has 18 amino acids. With 3 bases clipped from V and 8 bases from J, the junction kept 18 bases outside the gene matches. Germline V gives CDR1 MDHEN, CDR2 SYDVKM. The CDR3 DNA reads TGTGCCAGCAGTTTGGGCGGGCCTACGGGAGGGCTTTTCCATGAGCAGTTCTTC. Protein: CASSLGGPTGGLFHEQFF.

This clonotype showed up just a few times. The V gene is TRBV29-1, the J gene TRBJ2-7; tentatively, D is TRBD2 (6 bases). With 3 bases removed from V and 0 bases from J, the gap between germline ends came to 9 bases. There are 13 residues in the CDR3. Germline V gene sequence: CDR1 SQVTM, CDR2 ANQGSEA. CDR3 sequence: CSVENGGSYEQYF. The CDR3 DNA reads TGCAGCGTTGAGAACGGGGGCTCCTACGAGCAGTACTTC.

This clonotype was seen more than once but under ten times. This chain connects TRBV6-5 to TRBJ1-6; D remains unclear. The germline V gene encodes CDR1 MNHEY and CDR2 SVGAGI. The CDR3 contains 15 residues. Trimming removed 4 bases at V and 0 bases at J, with 7 bases between. Written as DNA, the CDR3 is TGTGCCAGCAGTTCCCAGCTCTCCTATAATTCACCCCTCCACTTT. It codes for CASSSQLSYNSPLHF.

This clonotype came up a few times. The J gene is TRBJ2-5, the V gene TRBV27; D not certain. Germline loops: CDR1 MNHEY, CDR2 SMNVEV (reference sequence). The ends were cut back, 0 bases at V and 3 bases at J, with 5 bases in the middle. This CDR3 spans 13 amino acids. The CDR3 DNA is TGTGCCAGCAGTTTATCCTCCAAAGAGACCCAGTACTTC. Protein sequence: CASSLSSKETQYF.

This clonotype occurred a few times. The gene calls are TRBV28 and TRBJ2-1, with D possibly matching TRBD2 (5 bases). The CDR3 extends over 15 amino acids. V dropped 4 bases and J dropped 2 bases, with 12 bases sitting between them. CDR1 and CDR2 (germline): MDHEN, SYDVKM. The CDR3, as DNA: TGTGCCAGCAGTTACGGACTCCCCGCCTACAATGAGCAGTTCTTC. Translation gives CASSYGLPAYNEQFF.

This clonotype was seen only a few times. The chain recombines TRBV28 with TRBJ1-2; tentatively, D is TRBD1 (5 bases). Germline CDR1 is MDHEN and CDR2 is SYDVKM. The CDR3 consists of 14 residues. Trimming stripped 3 bases from V and 0 bases from J, with 8 bases between. The CDR3 reads CASSFDSTNYGYTF. The CDR3 bases are TGTGCCAGCAGTTTCGACAGCACTAACTATGGCTACACCTTC.

This clonotype was counted ten times or more. V is TRBV29-1 and J is TRBJ2-5; 8 nucleotides align to TRBD1. This CDR3 region has 15 residues. Germline CDR1 reads SQVTM; CDR2 reads ANQGSEA. V lost 0 bases to trimming and J lost 2 bases; unmatched junction nucleotides: 5. CDR3 in amino acids: CSVEDPDREQETQYF. CDR3 in DNA: TGCAGCGTTGAAGATCCGGACAGGGAGCAAGAGACCCAGTACTTC.

V gene TRBV12-3 or TRBV12-4 combines with J gene TRBJ2-2, with no clear D. V was cut by 0 bases and J by 0 bases, with 5 bases left in between. CDR3 length: 15 amino acids. The CDR3 DNA is TGTGCCAGCAGTTTAGCGGGCTCGAACACCGGGGAGCTGTTTTTT. Its translation is CASSLAGSNTGELFF.

The rearrangement joins TRBV29-1 to TRBJ1-4; tentative D call: TRBD1 (5 bases). The germline V and J ends were trimmed by 5 bases and 12 bases, with 22 bases remaining between them. The V gene's germline CDR1 is SQVTM and CDR2 ANQGSEA. This CDR3 is built from 14 residues. The CDR3 is CSVLLWGMQFELFF. The CDR3 coding sequence is TGCAGCGTTTTATTATGGGGGATGCAGTTCGAACTGTTTTTT. Together with reference TRBV29-1 and TRBJ1-4, the CDR3 gives the full variable domain: SAVISQKPSRDICQRGTSLTIQCQVDSQVTMMFWYRQQPGQSLTLIATANQGSEATYESGFVIDKFPISRPNLTFSTLTVSNMSPEDSSIYLCSVLLWGMQFELFFGSGTQLSVL.

In its sample, this clonotype was seen a few times. The CDR3 region has the DNA TGTGCCAGCAACCCCGAGGTGACAGTAACAATGATCGGGCAGTTCTTC. Protein sequence: CASNPEVTVTMIGQFF. The chain links TRBV2 to TRBJ2-1, with D maybe TRBD1 (5 bases). The V end lost 7 bases, the J end lost 12 bases, and 28 bases lay between the germline ends. Germline CDR1 is SNHLY and CDR2 is FYNNEI. This CDR3 is built from 16 residues.

This clonotype has just a few counts. J is TRBJ2-1 and V is TRBV29-1, with a weak D call TRBD1 (5 bases). With 0 bases removed from V and 7 bases from J, the gap between germline ends came to 13 bases. This CDR3 spans 14 amino acids. The germline gives CDR1 SQVTM, CDR2 ANQGSEA. The CDR3 here is CSVEDGRAWNEQFF. In nucleotides, the CDR3 is TGCAGCGTTGAAGACGGCAGGGCATGGAATGAGCAGTTCTTC.

The chain carries TRBV12-3 or TRBV12-4 and TRBJ2-7, with D maybe TRBD1 (6 bases). The CDR3 has 16 residues. V dropped 5 bases and J dropped 3 bases, with 20 bases sitting between them. The CDR3 spells CASSPTPLDRLYEQYF. CDR3 nucleotides: TGTGCCAGCAGTCCTACGCCCCTGGACAGACTCTACGAGCAGTACTTC.

This clonotype was picked up a small number of times. The gene calls are TRBV4-2 and TRBJ2-7, with 9 bases identical to TRBD2. The CDR3 loop spans 16 amino acids. Unmatched junction bases numbered 10, after V lost 0 bases and J lost 7 bases. Germline V lookup: CDR1 LGHNA, CDR2 YNFKEQ. In DNA, the CDR3 is TGTGCCAGCAGCCAAGAAGATCTAGCGGGGAGTAGGGAGCAGTACTTC. Protein: CASSQEDLAGSREQYF.

This clonotype was recorded a few times. The rearrangement joins TRBV29-1 to TRBJ1-2; 8 bases map to TRBD1. J was trimmed by 6 bases and V by 4 bases; bases with no gene match: 16. The CDR3 is 16 amino acids. Germline V CDR1 and CDR2: SQVTM, ANQGSEA. CDR3 sequence: CSVGRLVNRGNDGYTF. The CDR3 DNA reads TGCAGCGTTGGCAGGTTGGTGAACAGGGGGAATGATGGCTACACCTTC.

This clonotype has a handful of counts. The chain joins TRBV27 to TRBJ1-1; D may be TRBD1 (5 bases). CDR1 and CDR2 from the germline V gene are MNHEY and SMNVEV (reference sequence). The CDR3 extends over 14 amino acids. The V end lost 8 bases, the J end lost 1 base, and 14 bases lay between the germline ends. CDR3 in amino acids: CASPGTGPNTEAFF. The CDR3 DNA follows: TGTGCCAGCCCCGGGACCGGCCCGAACACTGAAGCTTTCTTT.

This sequence joins TRBV15 and TRBJ2-7, with 7 bases fitting TRBD1. This CDR3 has 13 residues. Germline values: CDR1 LNHNV, CDR2 YYDKDF (reference sequence). The trim removed 1 base at V and 3 bases at J, leaving 0 bases unmatched. CDR3 bases: TGTGCCACCAGCAGAGGGACAGGCTACGAGCAGTACTTC. It codes for CATSRGTGYEQYF.

The chain uses TRBV3-1 and TRBJ1-2; no clear D gene. Germline assignment: CDR1 LGHDT and CDR2 YNNKEL (reference sequence). V was shortened by 4 bases and J by 0 bases, with 12 bases between the two germline ends. This CDR3 has 15 amino acids. CDR3 DNA sequence: TGTGCCAGCAGCCCCTGGGAAGGAACTAACTATGGCTACACCTTC. As protein: CASSPWEGTNYGYTF. The full variable domain, with the rest looked up from reference TRBV3-1 and TRBJ1-2, is DTAVSQTPKYLVTQMGNDKSIKCEQNLGHDTMYWYKQDSKKFLKIMFSYNNKELIINETVPNRFSPKSPDKAHLNLHINSLELGDSAVYFCASSPWEGTNYGYTFGSGTRLTVV.

This clonotype came up a few times. The J gene is TRBJ1-1, the V gene TRBV20-1; D is possibly TRBD1 (5 bases). V lost 6 bases, J lost 4 bases, and 15 bases lay in between. Germline values: CDR1 DFQATT, CDR2 SNEGSKA (reference sequence). The CDR3 length is 13 residues. CDR3 sequence: CSARGPLGTEAFF. The DNA of the CDR3 is TGCAGTGCCCGGGGACCCCTAGGCACTGAAGCTTTCTTT.

The sample holds a few counts of this clonotype. The chain uses TRBV9 and TRBJ1-1; D is unresolved. The CDR3 is made up of 13 amino acids. V lost 0 bases, J lost 4 bases, and 7 bases lay in between. Germline V lookup: CDR1 SGDLS, CDR2 YYNGEE. The chain's CDR3 is CASSVGEITEAFF. The CDR3 DNA is TGTGCCAGCAGCGTAGGAGAGATCACTGAAGCTTTCTTT. Full variable domain (missing parts from reference TRBV9 and TRBJ1-1): DSGVTQTPKHLITATGQRVTLRCSPRSGDLSVYWYQQSLDQGLQFLIQYYNGEERAKGNILERFSAQQFPDLHSELNLSSLELGDSALYFCASSVGEITEAFFGQGTRLTVV.

The rearrangement joins TRBV4-1 to TRBJ2-7; D not resolved. V was shortened by 1 base and J by 5 bases, with 12 bases between the two germline ends. Germline loops: CDR1 MGHRA, CDR2 YSYEKL. There are 14 residues in the CDR3. CDR3 in DNA: TGCGCCAGCAGCCAAGTGTCTGGGCTGGACGAGCAGTACTTC. Residues: CASSQVSGLDEQYF.

Ten or more counts support this clonotype. V usage is TRBV5-1 and J usage is TRBJ2-1; D tentatively reads TRBD1 or TRBD2 (5 bases each). Deletions cut 3 bases from V and 6 bases from J, with 19 bases between. This CDR3 comprises 16 residues. Germline CDR1 and CDR2: SGHRS and YFSETQ. For the CDR3, the DNA is TGCGCCAGCAGCTCTCCCTTGGGGGAGCTGGGCAATGAGCAGTTCTTC. It codes for CASSSPLGELGNEQFF. The full variable domain, in which reference TRBV5-1 and TRBJ2-1 provide the parts outside the CDR3, is KAGVTQTPRYLIKTRGQQVTLSCSPISGHRSVSWYQQTPGQGLQFLFEYFSETQRNKGNFPGRFSGRQFSNSRSEMNVSTLELGDSALYLCASSSPLGELGNEQFFGPGTRLTVL.

V is TRBV10-3 and J is TRBJ2-1; 7 bases line up with TRBD2. Per the germline V gene, CDR1 is ENHRY and CDR2 is SYGVKD. The V segment lost 3 bases and the J segment 0 bases; nucleotides outside the gene matches: 2. CDR3 size: 15 residues. The CDR3 region is CAISELASSYNEQFF. The CDR3 bases are TGTGCCATCAGTGAACTAGCGAGCTCCTACAATGAGCAGTTCTTC.

This chain connects TRBV6-5 to TRBJ2-3; 7 nucleotides line up with TRBD1. This CDR3 region has 15 residues. The germline V gene encodes CDR1 MNHEY and CDR2 SVGAGI. J lost 0 bases, V lost 4 bases, and 4 bases had no gene match. The CDR3, as DNA: TGTGCCAGCAGTTTCGAGGGGGCCAGCACAGATACGCAGTATTTT. It codes for CASSFEGASTDTQYF.